These T cell receptor beta chains were read from a single sample in a study of cytomegalovirus exposure and HLA in healthy donors. Profiling relied on immunoSEQ multiplex PCR, and the TCRdb table lists in-frame clones only, not all of them. The data contain roughly 170,000 clones, around three quarters of them seen just once; the ten biggest clones take up under 2%. The sample was PBMCs. The receptor source for this set is a woman aged 25 to 39 in good health and CMV-seronegative. CDR3s include the opening cysteine and the closing phenylalanine or tryptophan. Fields, in order: D gene, V gene, J gene, CDR3 protein. The D gene is left open where the match is weak.

d_gene: TRBD1
v_gene: TRBV2
j_gene: TRBJ1-1
CDR3aa: CARRPGQKTEAFF

d_gene: TRBD1
v_gene: TRBV5-4
j_gene: TRBJ2-2
CDR3aa: CASSFGKGQGYTGELFF

d_gene: TRBD1
v_gene: TRBV13
j_gene: TRBJ2-7
CDR3aa: CASSIRQGSYEQYF

d_gene: NA
v_gene: TRBV7-2
j_gene: TRBJ1-5
CDR3aa: CASSFDYSNQPQHF

d_gene: TRBD2
v_gene: TRBV5-1
j_gene: TRBJ2-5
CDR3aa: CASSTGLAETQYF

d_gene: NA
v_gene: TRBV4-2
j_gene: TRBJ2-7
CDR3aa: CASSQDYSTGVDFFYEQYF

d_gene: TRBD2
v_gene: TRBV11-2
j_gene: TRBJ2-2
CDR3aa: CASSGRTSGSIGELFF

d_gene: NA
v_gene: TRBV28
j_gene: TRBJ1-1
CDR3aa: CASRNTGSTEAFF

d_gene: TRBD2
v_gene: TRBV4-1
j_gene: TRBJ2-5
CDR3aa: CASSQENIAGAQYF

d_gene: TRBD1
v_gene: TRBV6-5
j_gene: TRBJ1-1
CDR3aa: CASSSIRDSTEAFF

d_gene: TRBD1
v_gene: TRBV15
j_gene: TRBJ2-1
CDR3aa: CATSRARGQSEFF

d_gene: NA
v_gene: TRBV4-1
j_gene: TRBJ1-1
CDR3aa: CASSQYEGGTEAFF

d_gene: NA
v_gene: TRBV2
j_gene: TRBJ1-5
CDR3aa: CASCGQFSNQPQHF

d_gene: TRBD1
v_gene: TRBV13
j_gene: TRBJ1-2
CDR3aa: CASSGTTGVGYPF

d_gene: NA
v_gene: TRBV5-1
j_gene: TRBJ2-3
CDR3aa: CASSPGVVSTDTQYF

d_gene: NA
v_gene: TRBV5-6
j_gene: TRBJ1-6
CDR3aa: CASSSTAYNSPLHF

d_gene: TRBD2
v_gene: TRBV4-1
j_gene: TRBJ2-7
CDR3aa: CASSRGLAGGAEQYF

d_gene: NA
v_gene: TRBV6-6
j_gene: TRBJ2-3
CDR3aa: CASGSVDTQYF

d_gene: TRBD2
v_gene: TRBV5-5
j_gene: TRBJ2-3
CDR3aa: CATKPSGTTTPDTQYF

d_gene: NA
v_gene: TRBV5-1
j_gene: TRBJ1-1
CDR3aa: CASSFQTAGEAFF

d_gene: NA
v_gene: TRBV19
j_gene: TRBJ2-1
CDR3aa: CASSMDRETYNEQFF

d_gene: NA
v_gene: TRBV7-8
j_gene: TRBJ1-2
CDR3aa: CASSLSSPDYGYTF

d_gene: NA
v_gene: TRBV7-6
j_gene: TRBJ2-1
CDR3aa: CASSSSGLAYNEQFF

d_gene: NA
v_gene: TRBV18
j_gene: TRBJ2-3
CDR3aa: CASSPMAFSSTDTQYF

d_gene: NA
v_gene: TRBV7-9
j_gene: TRBJ2-7
CDR3aa: CASSLGYSYEQYF

d_gene: NA
v_gene: TRBV5-1
j_gene: TRBJ1-1
CDR3aa: CASSLGTANTEAFF